These 32 T cell receptor beta chains came from one sample sequenced in a study of CD8+CD57+ T cells in acquired aplastic anemia. The use of genomic DNA as template underpinned the TCR beta VDJ and CDR3 profiling. TCRdb analysed the reads with MiXCR anew, one entry per CDR3 protein. Of 100,000 to 120,000 distinct CDR3 sequences listed, less than 65% are singletons. Sequenced input: sorted CD4+, CD8+, or CD8+CD57+ T cells (not recorded which) from PBMCs. These receptor sequences come from a human donor in good health, serving as a control.

V usage is TRBV7-3 and J usage is TRBJ2-7; 8 bases map to TRBD2. Per the germline V gene, CDR1 is SGHTA and CDR2 is FQGTGA. The CDR3 sequence is 15 residues long. V was clipped by 5 bases and J by 5 bases; unmatched bases: 11. Here the CDR3 reads CASSPGLAPTHEQYF. In nucleotides, the CDR3 is TGTGCCAGCAGCCCAGGACTAGCCCCCACCCACGAGCAGTACTTC.

The gene calls are TRBV7-6 and TRBJ2-7; TRBD2 agrees at 8 bases. V was clipped by 5 bases and J by 2 bases; unmatched bases: 8. This CDR3 has 15 residues. CDR1 SGHVS and CDR2 FNYEAQ come from the germline V gene. The CDR3: CASSPSGTRTYEQYF. The CDR3 DNA reads TGTGCCAGCAGCCCGTCCGGGACTAGAACCTACGAGCAGTACTTC.

The chain uses TRBV20-1 and TRBJ2-3; D ambiguous. The germline V and J ends were trimmed by 3 bases and 5 bases, with 9 bases remaining between them. Germline CDR1 is DFQATT and CDR2 is SNEGSKA (reference sequence). This CDR3 is built from 12 residues. Written as DNA, the CDR3 is TGCAGTGCTAGGGCACACGGAGATACGCAGTATTTT. Its translation: CSARAHGDTQYF.

This clonotype was observed at least ten times. The CDR3 is CSARDPREDQPQHF. CDR3 DNA: TGCAGTGCTAGAGATCCGCGGGAGGACCAGCCCCAGCATTTT. This chain links TRBV20-1 with TRBJ1-5; D unresolved. Germline CDR1 is DFQATT and CDR2 is SNEGSKA (reference sequence). V dropped 0 bases and J dropped 7 bases, with 13 bases sitting between them. This CDR3 contains 14 residues.

The table lists this clonotype with many counts. J is TRBJ2-1 and V is TRBV12-3 or TRBV12-4, with 8 bases matching TRBD1. The CDR3 spans 16 residues. With V trimmed by 6 bases and J by 0 bases, 7 bases remained unmatched. The CDR3 nucleotides are TGTGCCAGCAGGCGGACAGGGAACCCCTCCTACAATGAGCAGTTCTTC. Protein sequence: CASRRTGNPSYNEQFF.

This sequence joins TRBV24-1 and TRBJ2-3; 10 bases are a match to TRBD2. The V gene's germline CDR1 is KGHDR and CDR2 SFDVKD. CDR3 length: 13 amino acids. V dropped 9 bases and J dropped 7; count of bases not matched to a gene: 6. The CDR3 loop is CATRGSGGNTQYF. In DNA form, the CDR3 reads TGTGCCACCCGGGGTAGCGGGGGGAATACGCAGTATTTT.

V and J are TRBV6-5 and TRBJ1-2; weak D call: TRBD1 (5 bases). The CDR3 consists of 15 residues. Germline CDR1 MNHEY, CDR2 SVGAGI. Trimming took 0 bases from V and 6 from J, leaving 14 bases between them. The CDR3 spells CASSYSSGGTDGYTF. For the CDR3, the DNA is TGTGCCAGCAGTTACTCGAGTGGGGGGACGGATGGCTACACCTTC.

The chain links TRBV19 to TRBJ2-2; 8 bases align to TRBD2. The V gene end was trimmed by 3 bases and the J gene end by 6 bases; junction bases not matched to a gene: 6. The CDR3 totals 15 residues. The germline V gene has CDR1 LNHDA and CDR2 SQIVND (reference sequence). The CDR3 reads CASSISGGPAGELFF. CDR3 nucleotides: TGTGCCAGTAGTATTTCGGGAGGGCCGGCCGGGGAGCTGTTTTTT.

This sequence joins TRBV7-2 and TRBJ2-3, with D possibly matching TRBD1 (5 bases). CDR3 length: 13 amino acids. Germline V lookup: CDR1 SGHTA, CDR2 FQGNSA. V shed 5 bases and J shed 8 bases, with 14 bases lying between them. The CDR3, as DNA: TGTGCCAGCAGCCTGACTTTTCAGGGTACGCAGTATTTT. Amino acid sequence: CASSLTFQGTQYF.

This clonotype was counted ten times or more. The chain employs TRBV12-3 or TRBV12-4 and TRBJ1-1, with D hard to call. Trimming removed 6 bases from V and 1 base from J, with 15 bases in between. The CDR3 is 15 amino acids. The DNA of the CDR3 is TGTGCCAGCAGCCAGGATGAAGGGCCGAACACTGAAGCTTTCTTT. Residues: CASSQDEGPNTEAFF.

The chain uses TRBV7-2 and TRBJ2-3, with unresolved D. This CDR3 has 12 amino acids. V shed 0 bases and J shed 3 bases, with 1 base lying between them. Per the germline V gene, CDR1 is SGHTA and CDR2 is FQGNSA. CDR3 in amino acids: CASSLATDTQYF. The CDR3 region has the DNA TGTGCCAGCAGCTTAGCGACAGATACGCAGTATTTT.

Turning to this clonotype: This clone may be a read error of a much larger clone one base away. The chain links TRBV27 to TRBJ1-1, with 7 bases aligning to TRBD1. This CDR3 has 14 amino acids. Germline loops: CDR1 MNHEY, CDR2 SMNVEV (reference sequence). In nucleotides, the CDR3 is TGTGCCGGCAGGACGACAGGGTTGAACACTGAAGCTTTCTTT. Its translation is CAGRTTGLNTEAFF.

The J gene is TRBJ2-5, the V gene TRBV2, with a weak D call TRBD1 (5 bases). The CDR3 length is 13 residues. Looked up from germline, CDR1 is SNHLY and CDR2 is FYNNEI. The V end was cut by 6 bases, the J end by 7 bases, with 15 bases between. The CDR3 sequence is CASSLSTVGTQYF. CDR3 DNA: TGTGCCAGCAGCTTATCGACAGTTGGGACCCAGTACTTC.

The V gene is TRBV11-1, the J gene TRBJ2-3; 8 bases line up with TRBD2. Germline CDR1 reads SGHAT; CDR2 reads FQDESV (reference sequence). V shed 0 bases and J 5 bases; nucleotides not matched to a gene: 7. The CDR3 extends over 16 amino acids. CDR3 nucleotides: TGTGCCAGCAGCTTAGCCGGAGCGGGAGCAGGAGATACGCAGTATTTT. This sequence encodes CASSLAGAGAGDTQYF.

J is TRBJ2-5 and V is TRBV2; possible D gene TRBD2, 6 bases. With 3 bases removed from V and 5 bases from J, the gap between germline ends came to 16 bases. The CDR3 consists of 15 residues. CDR1 is SNHLY, CDR2 FYNNEI, per germline. The CDR3 sequence is CASSDGGMGSETQYF. The CDR3 region has the DNA TGTGCCAGCAGTGACGGGGGAATGGGCTCGGAGACCCAGTACTTC.

V and J are TRBV2 and TRBJ1-2, with 8 nucleotides matching TRBD1. With 8 bases clipped from V and 4 bases from J, the junction kept 3 bases outside the gene matches. This CDR3 comprises 12 residues. CDR1 and CDR2 (germline): SNHLY, FYNNEI. The CDR3 bases are TGTGCCAGCCAGGGACAGGTCTATGGCTACACCTTC. Protein product: CASQGQVYGYTF.

Of note for this clonotype: This sequence may be a read error, since a much larger clone differs from it by one base. The chain links TRBV10-3 to TRBJ1-6; 7 nucleotides match TRBD1. The germline gives CDR1 ENHRY, CDR2 SYGVKD. Losses at the gene ends were 10 bases for V and 7 bases for J; bases not matched to a gene: 7. The CDR3 length is 13 residues. In DNA, the CDR3 is TGTGCCAACCCCGGGACAGAGAATTCACCCCTCCACTTT. It specifies CANPGTENSPLHF.

This chain joins TRBV25-1 and TRBJ2-7; D gene uncertain. V lost 2 bases to trimming and J lost 5 bases, with 10 bases between them. Per germline, CDR1 MGHDK and CDR2 SYGVNS. The CDR3 length is 13 residues. CDR3 sequence reads: CASSEMARNEQYF. For the CDR3, the DNA is TGTGCCAGCAGTGAAATGGCAAGAAACGAGCAGTACTTC.

This clonotype was observed a few times. The chain combines TRBV2 with TRBJ2-7, with D perhaps matching TRBD2 (5 bases). V lost 6 bases, J lost 7 bases, and 10 bases lay in between. CDR1 and CDR2 (germline): SNHLY, FYNNEI. The CDR3 contains 11 residues. CDR3 in DNA: TGTGCCAGCAGATTAACTAGAGAGCAGTACTTC. This translates into CASRLTREQYF.

The J gene is TRBJ1-6, the V gene TRBV2; D gene ambiguous. Trimming took off 3 bases at V and 13 bases at J, with 13 bases between the two ends. The CDR3 sequence is 13 residues long. Per germline, CDR1 SNHLY and CDR2 FYNNEI. The CDR3: CASSETRTGPLHF. In nucleotides, the CDR3 is TGTGCCAGCAGTGAGACGAGAACCGGGCCCCTCCACTTT.

This rearrangement joins TRBV2 to TRBJ1-4; 8 nucleotides align to TRBD1. V lost 5 bases to trimming and J lost 8 bases; unmatched junction nucleotides: 4. This CDR3 spans 13 amino acids. Germline V lookup: CDR1 SNHLY, CDR2 FYNNEI. The CDR3 region has the DNA TGTGCCAGCAGTTTGGACAGGGAGGAAAAACTGTTTTTT. Its translation is CASSLDREEKLFF.

In this sample, this clonotype turned up once. The V and J genes are TRBV19 and TRBJ1-1; no definite D call. The CDR3 sequence is 14 residues long. Germline assignment: CDR1 LNHDA and CDR2 SQIVND (reference sequence). Trimming shortened V by 10 bases and J by 1 base, and 16 bases separated the two germline ends. In nucleotides, the CDR3 is TGTGCCACCACCTCTTTTGGAGGGAACACTGAAGCTTTCTTT. Translation: CATTSFGGNTEAFF.

On this clonotype: Its ends do not fully match the called genes, so a read error is possible. This sequence joins TRBV24-1 and TRBJ2-1; D remains ambiguous. CDR1 KGHDR and CDR2 SFDVKD come from the germline V gene. There are 11 residues in the CDR3. The CDR3 DNA follows: TGTGCCACCCAGGTAGACAATGGGCAGTTCTTC. Amino acids: CATQVDNGQFF.

This clonotype was seen only a few times. The chain uses TRBV10-3 and TRBJ2-6, with D perhaps given as TRBD1 or TRBD2 (7 bases each). Germline loops: CDR1 ENHRY, CDR2 SYGVKD. Trimming removed 9 bases from V and 1 base from J, with 19 bases in between. The CDR3 spans 17 residues. CDR3 region: CAISSTGEGSGANVLTF. DNA for the CDR3: TGTGCCATTAGTTCTACAGGGGAGGGATCTGGGGCCAACGTCCTGACTTTC.

The chain employs TRBV10-2 and TRBJ2-7, with D tentatively TRBD1 or TRBD2 (5 bases each). The V end lost 8 bases, the J end lost 9 bases, and 17 bases lay between the germline ends. CDR1 and CDR2 (germline): WSHSY, SAAADI. The CDR3 covers 12 residues. The CDR3 DNA reads as TGCGCCAGCTCAGGGTTCGGGGTAGGGCAGTACTTC. As protein: CASSGFGVGQYF.

The chain has TRBV2 and TRBJ2-7, with 10 bases identical to TRBD1. The germline V gene has CDR1 SNHLY and CDR2 FYNNEI. The CDR3 is 14 amino acids. With V trimmed by 10 bases and J by 5 bases, 11 bases remained unmatched. CDR3 residues: CAIEFRDRGNEQYF. As DNA, the CDR3 is TGTGCCATAGAATTCCGGGACAGGGGTAACGAGCAGTACTTC. Using reference TRBV2 and TRBJ2-7 for the parts outside the CDR3, the full variable domain is EPEVTQTPSHQVTQMGQEVILRCVPISNHLYFYWYRQILGQKVEFLVSFYNNEISEKSEIFDDQFSVERPDGSNFTLKIRSTKLEDSAMYFCAIEFRDRGNEQYFGPGTRLTVT.

The CDR3 reads CSARGPEKLFF. In DNA form, the CDR3 reads TGCAGTGCTAGAGGGCCCGAAAAACTGTTTTTT. The V call is TRBV20-1, the J call TRBJ1-4, with D unresolved. CDR3 length: 11 residues. V lost 1 base and J 8 bases, leaving 5 bases between the germline ends. Looked up from germline, CDR1 is DFQATT and CDR2 is SNEGSKA (reference sequence).

This clonotype was seen a handful of times. The rearrangement links TRBV19 to TRBJ2-7; D is possibly TRBD1 (5 bases). V was clipped by 3 bases and J by 0 bases, with 9 bases between them. Germline CDR1 is LNHDA and CDR2 is SQIVND (reference sequence). The CDR3 runs to 14 residues. In DNA, the CDR3 is TGTGCCAGTAGTATGACAGTCAGCTCCTACGAGCAGTACTTC. This gives the protein CASSMTVSSYEQYF.

Ten or more counts support this clonotype. The chain joins TRBV19 to TRBJ2-1; no clear D. The CDR3 is made up of 15 amino acids. The V gene's germline CDR1 is LNHDA and CDR2 SQIVND (reference sequence). V lost 6 bases and J lost 0, with 12 bases in between. The CDR3 sequence: CASRTDDRSYNEQFF. As DNA, the CDR3 is TGTGCCAGTAGGACTGACGACCGCTCCTACAATGAGCAGTTCTTC.

CDR3 DNA sequence: TGTGCCAGCAGCTTAGGTGAACTATCGGACGAGCAGTACTTC. It specifies CASSLGELSDEQYF. The J gene is TRBJ2-7, the V gene TRBV7-9, with D uncertain. The germline V gene encodes CDR1 SEHNR and CDR2 FQNEAQ (reference sequence). V was cut by 1 base and J by 5 bases, with 12 bases left in between. This CDR3 contains 14 residues.

As for this clonotype: One base away lies a much larger clone, so this may be a sequencing read error. The chain links TRBV20-1 to TRBJ2-1, with D perhaps being TRBD1 or TRBD2 (7 bases each). Trimming shortened V by 6 bases and J by 6 bases, and 18 bases separated the two germline ends. Germline V gene lookup returns CDR1 DFQATT and CDR2 SNEGSKA (reference sequence). This CDR3 spans 14 amino acids. CDR3 sequence reads: CSAQGGAPCNEQFF. The DNA for the CDR3 is TGCAGTGCCCAGGGGGGGGCCCCGTGCAATGAGCAGTTCTTC.

This clonotype was observed at least ten times. V and J are TRBV20-1 and TRBJ1-3; D ambiguous. CDR3 length: 14 residues. Trimming cost V 0 bases and J 9 bases, with 15 bases left between them. Germline lookup yields CDR1 DFQATT and CDR2 SNEGSKA (reference sequence). CDR3 in DNA: TGCAGTGCTAGAGATCTTGAGCGCCGGGCCACCATATATTTT. It is translated as CSARDLERRATIYF.